This TCR beta chain stems from a study of radiation and T cells in renal cell carcinoma. Sequencing used immunoSEQ multiplex PCR; TCRdb keeps in-frame clones, though not all of them. The sample consists of 150,000 to 200,000 clones, roughly 90% of them appearing once. Documented time point: blood 4 weeks post-SBRT, at nephrectomy. Treatment defined: 15 Gy SBRT to primary tumor, nephrectomy 4 weeks later. Trimming took 2 bases from V and 1 from J, leaving 12 bases between them. Germline assignment: CDR1 SGHVS and CDR2 FNYEAQ. There are 15 residues in the CDR3. Study observations and caveats: Without pretreatment biopsies, baseline tumor clonotype presence was undetermined.

About this clone itself: Its antigen remains unidentified.

The J gene is TRBJ2-7, the V gene TRBV7-6; D not certain. The material sequenced was blood, taken from a patient whose treatment included radiotherapy and nephrectomy. This TCR was sampled from a woman aged 45 to 65 with renal cell carcinoma. CDR3 in DNA: TGTGCCAGCAGCTTATTTACCGACGGATCCTACGAGCAGTACTTC. It yields the protein CASSLFTDGSYEQYF.